A selection of T cell receptor beta chains follows, all from one sample in a study of OX40 agonist ivuxolimab in advanced cancers. Profiling relied on immunoSEQ multiplex PCR, and the TCRdb table lists in-frame clones only, not all of them. The sample contains around 40,000 clones, 86% of which appear only once. Source: CD4+ or CD8+ T cells sorted from blood, taken in a trial of the OX40 agonist ivuxolimab. The receptors were sampled from an adult with an advanced solid tumor such as melanoma, head and neck, liver or kidney cancer. Both conserved end residues are part of each CDR3. Fields, in order: V gene, CDR3 protein.

>TRBV19
CASSTKTGYNQPQHF
>TRBV5-5
CASSERHSNQPQHF
>TRBV13
CASSTRDRSKNIQYF
>TRBV25-1
CASSESPGGTYGYTF
>TRBV29-1
CSVEGGVPLPLDTQYF
>TRBV2
CASSDAAYEQYF
>TRBV4-3
CASSPGGLYEQYF
>TRBV6-6
CASSPPYNEQFF
>TRBV4-2
CASSHPNARTGRSGANVLTF
>TRBV13
CASSSSGNYPYNEQFF
>TRBV27
CASSSGRGTYNEQFF
>TRBV5-1
CASSLYRYSYEQYF
>TRBV27
CASSWDSSGNQPQHF
>TRBV28
CASSLYAREGHQPQHF
>TRBV27
CASSTAPHYEQYF
>TRBV4-3
CASSPGQGNYEQYF